Below are 27 T cell receptor beta chains sequenced from a single sample in a study of blood T cell repertoires in COVID-19. Produced via immunoSEQ multiplex PCR; TCRdb's table is partial and in-frame only. This sample has approximately 230,000 clones, with 70% to 90% found just once. Sequencing was done on a sample of peripheral blood. The origin of the receptors is a woman in her thirties or forties who had recovered from COVID-19.

The chain couples TRBV7-2 to TRBJ2-2; 10 bases align to TRBD2. There are 16 residues in the CDR3. Trimming at V came to 1 base and at J to 3 bases, leaving 2 bases not matched to a gene. Germline CDR1 and CDR2: SGHTA and FQGNSA. Here the CDR3 reads CASSLEAGGHTGELFF. CDR3 in DNA: TGTGCCAGCAGCTTAGAAGCGGGAGGGCACACCGGGGAGCTGTTTTTT.

This clone showed up just a few times. This rearrangement joins TRBV28 to TRBJ2-3; D call uncertain. The V end lost 3 bases, the J end lost 2 bases, and 6 bases lay between the germline ends. The CDR3 covers 13 residues. CDR1 and CDR2 (germline): MDHEN, SYDVKM. The CDR3, as DNA: TGTGCCAGCAGTTTTTCCGTCACAGATACGCAGTATTTT. Its protein product is CASSFSVTDTQYF.

V and J are TRBV15 and TRBJ2-5, with TRBD1 as a possible D gene (5 bases). The V end lost 1 base, the J end lost 2 bases, and 8 bases lay between the germline ends. There are 14 residues in the CDR3. Germline V CDR1 and CDR2: LNHNV, YYDKDF (reference sequence). CDR3 amino acids: CATSRGPGQETQYF. In DNA, the CDR3 is TGTGCCACCAGCAGAGGGCCAGGGCAAGAGACCCAGTACTTC. Drawing the rest from reference TRBV15 and TRBJ2-5, the complete variable domain is DAMVIQNPRYQVTQFGKPVTLSCSQTLNHNVMYWYQQKSSQAPKLLFHYYDKDFNNEADTPDNFQSRRPNTSFCFLDIRSPGLGDTAMYLCATSRGPGQETQYFGPGTRLLVL.

Here the CDR3 reads CASSPTDINSPLHF. The CDR3 bases are TGTGCCAGTAGTCCCACCGACATTAATTCACCCCTCCACTTT. This sequence joins TRBV19 and TRBJ1-6; D remains ambiguous. Looked up from germline, CDR1 is LNHDA and CDR2 is SQIVND (reference sequence). CDR3 length: 14 amino acids. The V gene lost 5 bases and the J gene lost 6 bases, with 11 bases spanning the gap.

The V call is TRBV9, the J call TRBJ1-6, with 9 bases lining up with TRBD1. V gave up 4 bases and J gave up 9 bases; unmatched junction bases: 8. Germline V lookup: CDR1 SGDLS, CDR2 YYNGEE. The CDR3 loop spans 15 amino acids. The CDR3 protein is CASSFTGGEGSPLHF. CDR3 DNA sequence: TGTGCCAGCAGCTTTACAGGGGGCGAGGGTTCACCCCTCCACTTT.

The chain couples TRBV5-1 to TRBJ2-7, with D possibly matching TRBD1 (5 bases). This CDR3 contains 14 residues. Between the trimmed V and J ends, which lost 2 bases and 0 bases, there was a span of 9 bases. Germline lookup yields CDR1 SGHRS and CDR2 YFSETQ. The CDR3 DNA is TGCGCCAGCAGCTTAGGGGTAAGCTCCTACGAGCAGTACTTC. Its translation is CASSLGVSSYEQYF. The full variable domain, completed using reference TRBV5-1 and TRBJ2-7, is KAGVTQTPRYLIKTRGQQVTLSCSPISGHRSVSWYQQTPGQGLQFLFEYFSETQRNKGNFPGRFSGRQFSNSRSEMNVSTLELGDSALYLCASSLGVSSYEQYFGPGTRLTVT.

This chain links TRBV5-5 with TRBJ1-1, with 8 bases that match TRBD1. Germline V gene data show CDR1 as SGHKS and CDR2 as YYEKEE (reference sequence). Germline trimming cut 5 bases from V and 1 base from J; bases unmatched to any gene: 10. The CDR3 loop spans 16 amino acids. The CDR3 region is CASRGIYGQGNTEAFF. The CDR3 DNA is TGTGCCAGCAGAGGGATCTACGGACAGGGGAACACTGAAGCTTTCTTT.

J is TRBJ2-4 and V is TRBV5-4; weak D call: TRBD2 (6 bases). CDR3 length: 13 residues. Per the germline V gene, CDR1 is SGHNT and CDR2 is YYREEE (reference sequence). V lost 2 bases and J lost 7, with 10 bases in between. The DNA for the CDR3 is TGTGCCAGCAGCTTCGCCGGGAGCAACATTCAGTACTTC. This sequence encodes CASSFAGSNIQYF. Based on the CDR3 plus reference TRBV5-4 and TRBJ2-4, the full variable domain is ETGVTQSPTHLIKTRGQQVTLRCSSQSGHNTVSWYQQALGQGPQFIFQYYREEENGRGNFPPRFSGLQFPNYSSELNVNALELDDSALYLCASSFAGSNIQYFGAGTRLSVL.

The CDR3 DNA is TGTGCCAGCAGTGAGGCAGGGGCTGGGTTCTATGGCTACACCTTC. Translating gives CASSEAGAGFYGYTF. The chain is built from TRBV2 and TRBJ1-2, with D perhaps TRBD1 (6 bases). This CDR3 region has 15 residues. CDR1 and CDR2 (germline): SNHLY, FYNNEI. Between the trimmed V and J ends, which lost 3 bases and 4 bases, there was a span of 15 bases.

Points on this clone: One base away lies a much larger clone, so this may be a sequencing read error. The same CDR3 can be traced to other DNA sequences in this sample. V usage is TRBV28 and J usage is TRBJ1-2; D possibly corresponds to TRBD1 (5 bases). Germline loops: CDR1 MDHEN, CDR2 SYDVKM. V shed 3 bases and J shed 5 bases, with 7 bases lying between them. This CDR3 is built from 12 residues. The CDR3: CASSFRDYGYTF. The CDR3 DNA is TGTGCCAGCAGTTTCAGGGATTATGGCTACACCTTC.

J is TRBJ1-6 and V is TRBV10-1; 7 bases fit TRBD1. CDR1 is WNHNN, CDR2 SYGVQD, per germline (reference sequence). This CDR3 comprises 15 residues. After removal of 2 bases from V and 5 bases from J, the junction contained 3 bases not matched to a gene. The CDR3 region is CASSEGRGDNSPLHF. The CDR3 DNA is TGCGCCAGCAGTGAGGGCAGGGGGGATAATTCACCCCTCCACTTT.

Comments on this clone: The junction departs from germline at one end; a sequencing error may be responsible. The chain recombines TRBV2 with TRBJ1-4; TRBD1 is a possible D gene (5 bases). This CDR3 spans 14 amino acids. CDR1 and CDR2 from the germline V gene are SNHLY and FYNNEI. The CDR3 DNA reads as TGTGCCAGCAGGGAAGACAGCCTTAATGAAAAACTGTTTTTT. Its protein product is CASREDSLNEKLFF. Together with reference TRBV2 and TRBJ1-4, the CDR3 gives the full variable domain: EPEVTQTPSHQVTQMGQEVILRCVPISNHLYFYWYRQILGQKVEFLVSFYNNEISEKSEIFDDQFSVERPDGSNFTLKIRSTKLEDSAMYFCASREDSLNEKLFFGSGTQLSVL.

This chain uses TRBV7-2 with TRBJ2-7; a weak D match, TRBD1 (6 bases). This CDR3 region has 13 residues. Trimming took off 5 bases at V and 7 bases at J, with 15 bases between the two ends. Germline V gene data show CDR1 as SGHTA and CDR2 as FQGNSA. CDR3: CASSLGQPWEQYF. The CDR3 DNA reads as TGTGCCAGCAGCCTTGGACAGCCTTGGGAGCAGTACTTC.

The gene calls are TRBV5-1 and TRBJ1-2; TRBD1 is a possible D gene (6 bases). V was clipped by 2 bases and J by 6 bases, with 8 bases between them. Germline CDR1 SGHRS, CDR2 YFSETQ. CDR3 length equals 12 residues. The CDR3 spells CASSLEGDGYTF. DNA of the CDR3: TGCGCCAGCAGCTTAGAGGGGGATGGCTACACCTTC.

The V and J genes are TRBV25-1 and TRBJ2-7, with D tentatively TRBD1 (6 bases). V gave up 2 bases and J gave up 5 bases, with 10 bases separating them. The CDR3 sequence is 13 residues long. The V gene's germline CDR1 is MGHDK and CDR2 SYGVNS. CDR3 in amino acids: CASSEQPGDEQYF. The CDR3 DNA reads TGTGCCAGCAGTGAACAGCCAGGGGACGAGCAGTACTTC.

The rearrangement joins TRBV7-4 to TRBJ1-4; 9 nucleotides match TRBD1. The ends lost 5 bases at V and 5 bases at J; junction bases unmatched: 6. This CDR3 has 15 amino acids. The germline CDR1 and CDR2 sequences are SGHVT and SQSDAQ. CDR3 sequence (DNA): TGTGCCAGCAGCCCGACCGGGACAGGGAATGAAAAACTGTTTTTT. It yields the protein CASSPTGTGNEKLFF.

V gene TRBV4-3 combines with J gene TRBJ1-6; 11 bases fit TRBD1. The CDR3 runs to 15 residues. Germline V gene data show CDR1 as LGHNA and CDR2 as YSLEER. The J segment lost 8 bases and the V segment lost 7 bases, leaving 7 bases of the junction unmatched. CDR3 DNA: TGCGCCAGCACGCTGGACAGGGGGCAAGATTCACCCCTCCACTTT. This encodes CASTLDRGQDSPLHF.

The genes are TRBV4-2 and TRBJ2-5, with TRBD2 matching 15 bases. This CDR3 has 19 residues. V trimming: 2 bases; J trimming: 5 bases; junction bases outside the gene matches: 12. Germline V gene sequence: CDR1 LGHNA, CDR2 YNFKEQ. The CDR3 DNA is TGTGCCAGCAGCCAAAAACCCGGGACTAGCGGGGGGCTGGGGGAGACCCAGTACTTC. It translates to CASSQKPGTSGGLGETQYF.

This clone has just one count. The chain recombines TRBV6-2 or TRBV6-3 with TRBJ2-7, with D perhaps matching TRBD1 (6 bases). V lost 5 bases to trimming and J lost 3 bases, with 11 bases between them. Looked up from germline, CDR1 is MNHEY and CDR2 is SVGEGT. The length of the CDR3 is 13 residues. The CDR3: CASSSQGYYEQYF. The CDR3 bases are TGTGCCAGCAGTAGCCAGGGGTACTACGAGCAGTACTTC.

The chain employs TRBV20-1 and TRBJ2-7; 10 bases match TRBD1. Losses at the gene ends were 3 bases for V and 5 bases for J; bases not matched to a gene: 4. The CDR3 consists of 13 residues. Germline CDR1 DFQATT, CDR2 SNEGSKA (reference sequence). The chain's CDR3 is CSASGDRGHEQYF. In DNA, the CDR3 is TGCAGTGCTAGTGGGGACAGGGGCCACGAGCAGTACTTC.

The genes are TRBV7-6 and TRBJ2-2; 10 bases line up with TRBD2. V gave up 1 base and J gave up 5 bases; unmatched junction bases: 4. The V gene's germline CDR1 is SGHVS and CDR2 FNYEAQ. This CDR3 has 16 amino acids. The CDR3 loop is CASSLETSGITGELFF. The CDR3 DNA follows: TGTGCCAGCAGCTTAGAAACTAGCGGGATAACCGGGGAGCTGTTTTTT. The full variable domain, with the rest looked up from reference TRBV7-6 and TRBJ2-2, is GAGVSQSPRYKVTKRGQDVALRCDPISGHVSLYWYRQALGQGPEFLTYFNYEAQQDKSGLPNDRFSAERPEGSISTLTIQRTEQRDSAMYRCASSLETSGITGELFFGEGSRLTVL.

As regards this clone: The same CDR3 arises from other DNA sequences in this sample as well. The rearrangement joins TRBV6-5 to TRBJ2-5, with 8 bases identical to TRBD1. Trimming cost V 2 bases and J 5 bases; bases outside gene matches: 4. Germline loops: CDR1 MNHEY, CDR2 SVGAGI. The CDR3 has 14 amino acids. The chain's CDR3 is CASSYPGGGETQYF. The DNA for the CDR3 is TGTGCCAGCAGTTACCCAGGGGGCGGGGAGACCCAGTACTTC.

V usage is TRBV7-2 and J usage is TRBJ2-2; 8 bases map to TRBD1. The junction had 8 bases not matched to a gene; V was cut back by 6 bases and J by 2 bases. CDR3 length equals 16 residues. Germline CDR1 and CDR2: SGHTA and FQGNSA. The CDR3 DNA reads TGTGCCAGCAGAAATGCGCCAGGGGGCAACACCGGGGAGCTGTTTTTT. Amino acids: CASRNAPGGNTGELFF.

The rearrangement uses TRBV24-1 and TRBJ1-2; 9 bases map to TRBD1. Unmatched junction bases numbered 8, after V lost 4 bases and J lost 12 bases. Germline values: CDR1 KGHDR, CDR2 SFDVKD. This CDR3 has 13 residues. The CDR3 DNA sequence: TGTGCCACCAGTGAAAGACAGGGGGGAACACACACCTTC. Protein sequence: CATSERQGGTHTF.

The chain has TRBV19 and TRBJ2-7, with TRBD1 matching 7 bases. Germline values: CDR1 LNHDA, CDR2 SQIVND (reference sequence). There are 15 residues in the CDR3. J gave up 0 bases and V 5 bases, and 7 bases lay outside the gene matches. This CDR3 is CASSAAQGSSYEQYF. In nucleotides, the CDR3 is TGTGCCAGTAGTGCCGCACAGGGGAGCTCCTACGAGCAGTACTTC.

This clone was recorded only once. This chain links TRBV21-1 with TRBJ1-1; TRBD1 reflects the table's D call only, with no check against the DNA. TRBV21-1 is designated a pseudogene. The CDR3 has 15 residues. The CDR3 is CASRYSQGWRTEAFF. CDR3 nucleotide sequence: TGTGCCAGCAGATATTCACAGGGTTGGCGCACTGAAGCTTTCTTT.

This rearrangement joins TRBV4-1 to TRBJ2-1, with D maybe TRBD1 (6 bases). V lost 8 bases, J lost 2 bases, and 10 bases lay in between. Germline loops: CDR1 MGHRA, CDR2 YSYEKL. The CDR3 contains 13 residues. The CDR3 DNA sequence: TGCGCCAGCGCCCAGGGGCCCTACAATGAGCAGTTCTTC. This sequence encodes CASAQGPYNEQFF.